This T cell receptor beta chain was recorded in a study of cytomegalovirus exposure and HLA in healthy donors. Findings and limits, study-wide: Among TCR beta chains, those listed as cytomegalovirus-associated numbered 164. Analysis was performed later, and it showed HLA-associated TCR beta chains to be more clonally expanded than equally common others. Most sequenced TCRs were rare (though some public TCRs occurred in many donors).

Unrecorded immune exposure was likely among donors, who were nominally healthy when sampled. A word on this clone: Its antigen is undetermined.

Germline CDR1 and CDR2: SGDLS and YYNGEE. The V end was cut by 3 bases, the J end by 10 bases, with 14 bases between. The CDR3 length is 14 residues. The PCR made use of 60 Vbeta and 13 Jbeta primers. Only in-frame clones appear in the TCRdb table, and some are missing; sequencing was by immunoSEQ multiplex PCR. In the table there are 150,000 to 200,000 clones, roughly four fifths of which are singletons. This TCR was sampled from a man aged 50 to 59 in good health and CMV-seropositive. Sequenced input: PBMCs. V and J are TRBV9 and TRBJ1-6; D ambiguous. As DNA, the CDR3 is TGTGCCAGCAGCGCGGATATAGAGGGCTCACCCCTCCACTTT. Protein: CASSADIEGSPLHF.